This TCR beta chain was found in a study of T cells expressing NK-cell markers. Turning to the study itself: One of eight sequenced donors was HCMV-seronegative; the other seven were seropositive.

For each CDR3 protein, TCRdb gives one entry from its re-call of the 5' RACE reads, without DNA. Reported are some 150,000 distinct CDR3 sequences; the ten largest clones contain roughly 35%. CDR3 size: 16 residues. Germline CDR1 reads SEHNR; CDR2 reads FQNEAQ (reference sequence). The receptor was isolated from a woman in her fifties or sixties in good health. Sequencing input: blood T cells: a sorted CD56 or NKG2C T cell subset, CD4+ or CD8+ T cells, or bulk PBMC T cells (not recorded which). The rearrangement joins TRBV7-9 to TRBJ2-1; TCRdb reports TRBD2, a call that lacks DNA to check it against. The CDR3 spells CASSLTSGRAYNEQFF. Variable domain in full (rest from reference TRBV7-9 and TRBJ2-1): DTGVSQNPRHKITKRGQNVTFRCDPISEHNRLYWYRQTLGQGPEFLTYFQNEAQLEKSRLLSDRFSAERPKGSFSTLEIQRTEQGDSAMYLCASSLTSGRAYNEQFFGPGTRLTVL.